The clone carrying this T cell receptor (beta chain) occurred a few times. CDR3 length: 14 amino acids. V shed 2 bases and J 1 base; nucleotides not matched to a gene: 1. From germline, CDR1 is SGHTA and CDR2 FQGNSA. This sample is part of a study of T-cell memory formation after mild COVID-19. TCRdb ran MiXCR on the 5' RACE reads and lists one entry per CDR3 protein. The sample lists 200,000 or so distinct CDR3 sequences, 15% to 20% seen once, with roughly 2.3% in the top ten. The clonotype comes from an adult woman who had mild COVID-19 (a few samples of this study predate the infection). Cell type and time point are not known. This sequence joins TRBV7-2 and TRBJ2-5, with 7 nucleotides matching TRBD2. The material sequenced was PBMCs or a T cell subset sorted from them (not recorded which). The CDR3 nucleotides read TGTGCCAGCAGCTTAAGACTAGCCCAAGAGACCCAGTACTTC. Translation gives CASSLRLAQETQYF.